Sequencing of this T cell receptor (beta chain) was carried out in a study of T cell responses to AZD1222 COVID-19 vaccine. Generated by immunoSEQ multiplex PCR, the TCRdb table keeps only in-frame clones and is missing some. The sample lists about 110,000 clones, around 90% occurring once. The sequencing used peripheral blood, collected 28 days after the second AZD1222 dose. This sequence was found in an adult who received the AZD1222 COVID-19 vaccine.

CDR3 loop: CASSQGTEAFF. In DNA form, the CDR3 reads TGTGCCAGCAGTCAGGGAACTGAAGCTTTCTTT. V gene TRBV27 combines with J gene TRBJ1-1; D possibly corresponds to TRBD1 (5 bases). The CDR3 runs to 11 residues. Trimming removed 5 bases from V and 5 bases from J, with 6 bases in between. Germline assignment: CDR1 MNHEY and CDR2 SMNVEV (reference sequence).